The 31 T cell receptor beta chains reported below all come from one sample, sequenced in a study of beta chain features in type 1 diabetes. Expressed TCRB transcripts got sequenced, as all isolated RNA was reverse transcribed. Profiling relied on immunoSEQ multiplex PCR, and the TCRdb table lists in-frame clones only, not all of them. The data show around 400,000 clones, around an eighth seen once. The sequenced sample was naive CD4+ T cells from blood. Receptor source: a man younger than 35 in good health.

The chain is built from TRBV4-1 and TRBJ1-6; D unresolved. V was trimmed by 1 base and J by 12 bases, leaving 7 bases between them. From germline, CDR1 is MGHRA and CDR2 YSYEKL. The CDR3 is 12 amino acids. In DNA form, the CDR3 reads TGCGCCAGCAGCCAAGCTATTGGACCCCTCCACTTT. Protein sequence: CASSQAIGPLHF.

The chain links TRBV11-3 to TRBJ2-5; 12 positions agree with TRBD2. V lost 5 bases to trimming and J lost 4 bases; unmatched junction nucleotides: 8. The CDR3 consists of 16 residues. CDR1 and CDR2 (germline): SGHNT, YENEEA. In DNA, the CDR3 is TGTGCCAGCAGCCCCACGACTAGCGGGAGCTTAGAGACCCAGTACTTC. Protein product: CASSPTTSGSLETQYF.

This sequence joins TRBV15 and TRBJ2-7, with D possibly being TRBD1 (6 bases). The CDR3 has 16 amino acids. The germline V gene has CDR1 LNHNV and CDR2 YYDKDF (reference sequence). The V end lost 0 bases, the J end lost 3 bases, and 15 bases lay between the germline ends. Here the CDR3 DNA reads TGTGCCACCAGCAGAGATTTGATCCAGGGGTACTACGAGCAGTACTTC. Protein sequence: CATSRDLIQGYYEQYF.

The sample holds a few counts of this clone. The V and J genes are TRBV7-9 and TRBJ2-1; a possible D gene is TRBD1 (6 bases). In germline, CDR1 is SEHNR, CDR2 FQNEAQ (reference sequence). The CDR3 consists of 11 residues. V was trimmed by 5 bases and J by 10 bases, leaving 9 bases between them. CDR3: CASSPRGEQFF. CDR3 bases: TGTGCCAGCAGCCCGAGGGGGGAGCAGTTCTTC.

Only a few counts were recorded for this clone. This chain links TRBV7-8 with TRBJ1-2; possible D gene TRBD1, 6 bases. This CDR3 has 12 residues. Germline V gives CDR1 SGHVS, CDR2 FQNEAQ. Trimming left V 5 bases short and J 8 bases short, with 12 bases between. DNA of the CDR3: TGTGCCAGCAGCACTCCCGACAGGGGCTACACCTTC. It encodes CASSTPDRGYTF.

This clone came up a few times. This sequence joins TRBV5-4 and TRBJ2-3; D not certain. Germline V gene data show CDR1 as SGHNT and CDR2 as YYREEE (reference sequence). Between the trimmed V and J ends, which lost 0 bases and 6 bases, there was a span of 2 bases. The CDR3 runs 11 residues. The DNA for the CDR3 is TGTGCCAGCAGCTTGGCTGATACGCAGTATTTT. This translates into CASSLADTQYF.

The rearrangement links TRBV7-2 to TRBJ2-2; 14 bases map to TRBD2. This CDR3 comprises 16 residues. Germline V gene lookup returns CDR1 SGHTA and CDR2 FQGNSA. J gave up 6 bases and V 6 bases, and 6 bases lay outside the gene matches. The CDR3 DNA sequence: TGTGCCAGCAGGGGGAGACTAGCGGGAGGGGCCGGGGAGCTGTTTTTT. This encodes CASRGRLAGGAGELFF.

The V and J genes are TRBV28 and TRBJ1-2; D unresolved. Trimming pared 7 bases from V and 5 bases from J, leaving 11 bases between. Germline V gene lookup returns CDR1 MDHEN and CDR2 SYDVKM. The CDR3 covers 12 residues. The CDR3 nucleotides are TGTGCCAGCACTACGACGGGTTATGGCTACACCTTC. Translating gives CASTTTGYGYTF.

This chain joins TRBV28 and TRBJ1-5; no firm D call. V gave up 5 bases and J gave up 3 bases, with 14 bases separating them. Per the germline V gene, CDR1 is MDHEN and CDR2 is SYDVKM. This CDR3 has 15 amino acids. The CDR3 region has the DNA TGTGCCAGCAGTGCGGGATCCTCCCCCAATCAGCCCCAGCATTTT. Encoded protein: CASSAGSSPNQPQHF.

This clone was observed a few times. The CDR3 is CASSFLETRRAYEQYF. CDR3 in DNA: TGTGCCAGCAGCTTCTTAGAGACAAGGCGCGCCTACGAGCAGTACTTC. The V and J genes are TRBV7-3 and TRBJ2-7; D remains ambiguous. CDR3 size: 16 residues. The germline CDR1 and CDR2 sequences are SGHTA and FQGTGA. V lost 3 bases to trimming and J lost 2 bases, with 17 bases between them.

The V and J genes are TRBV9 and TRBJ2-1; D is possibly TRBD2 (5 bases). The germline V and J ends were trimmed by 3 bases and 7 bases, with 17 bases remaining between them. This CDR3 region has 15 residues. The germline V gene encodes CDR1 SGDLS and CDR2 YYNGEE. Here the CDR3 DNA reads TGTGCCAGCAGCGGACTAAGAGGGCCGGGGAATGAGCAGTTCTTC. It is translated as CASSGLRGPGNEQFF.

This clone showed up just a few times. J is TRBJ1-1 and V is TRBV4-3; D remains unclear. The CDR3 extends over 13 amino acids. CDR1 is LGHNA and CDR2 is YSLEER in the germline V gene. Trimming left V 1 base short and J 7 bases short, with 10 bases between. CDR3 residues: CASSQVYSREAFF. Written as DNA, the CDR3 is TGCGCCAGCAGCCAAGTATACAGCCGTGAAGCTTTCTTT.

The CDR3 spells CAWSTLISGNQPQHF. The CDR3 coding sequence is TGTGCCTGGAGCACACTAATTTCGGGCAATCAGCCCCAGCATTTT. The chain recombines TRBV30 with TRBJ1-5; D call uncertain. From germline, CDR1 is GTSNPN and CDR2 SVGIG (reference sequence). The CDR3 has 15 residues. V shed 3 bases and J shed 2 bases, with 14 bases lying between them.

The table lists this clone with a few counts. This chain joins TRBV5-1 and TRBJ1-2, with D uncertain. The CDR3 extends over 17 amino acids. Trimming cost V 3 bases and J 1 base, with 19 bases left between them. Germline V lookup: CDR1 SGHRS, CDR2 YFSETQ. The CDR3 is CASSYPIEDTHNYGYTF. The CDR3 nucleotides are TGCGCCAGCAGCTACCCAATTGAAGACACGCATAACTATGGCTACACCTTC.

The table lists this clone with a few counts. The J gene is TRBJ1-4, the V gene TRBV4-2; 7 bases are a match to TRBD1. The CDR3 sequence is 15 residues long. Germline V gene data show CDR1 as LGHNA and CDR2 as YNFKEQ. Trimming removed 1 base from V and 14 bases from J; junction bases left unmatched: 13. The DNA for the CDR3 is TGTGCCAGCAGCCAAGGGGAGGAACAGGGGTTGGGTCTGTTTTTT. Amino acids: CASSQGEEQGLGLFF.

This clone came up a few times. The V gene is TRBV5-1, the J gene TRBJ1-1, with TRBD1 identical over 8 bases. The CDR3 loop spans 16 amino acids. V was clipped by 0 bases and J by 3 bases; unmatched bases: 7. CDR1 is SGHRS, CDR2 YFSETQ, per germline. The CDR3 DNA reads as TGCGCCAGCAGCTTGGTGCAGGGGGCCCGGGACACTGAAGCTTTCTTT. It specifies CASSLVQGARDTEAFF.

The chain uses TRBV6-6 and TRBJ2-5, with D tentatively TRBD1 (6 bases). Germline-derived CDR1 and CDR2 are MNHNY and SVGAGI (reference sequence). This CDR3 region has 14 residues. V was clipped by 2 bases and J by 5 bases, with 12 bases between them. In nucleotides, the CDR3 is TGTGCCAGCAGTTACCAAGGGGGTGAGGAGACCCAGTACTTC. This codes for CASSYQGGEETQYF.

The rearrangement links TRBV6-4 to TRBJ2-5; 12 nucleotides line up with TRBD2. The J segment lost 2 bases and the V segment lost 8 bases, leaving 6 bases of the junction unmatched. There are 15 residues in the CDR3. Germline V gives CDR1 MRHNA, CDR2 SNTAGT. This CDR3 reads CASAEGTSGQETQYF. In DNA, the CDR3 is TGTGCCAGCGCAGAGGGGACTAGCGGGCAAGAGACCCAGTACTTC.

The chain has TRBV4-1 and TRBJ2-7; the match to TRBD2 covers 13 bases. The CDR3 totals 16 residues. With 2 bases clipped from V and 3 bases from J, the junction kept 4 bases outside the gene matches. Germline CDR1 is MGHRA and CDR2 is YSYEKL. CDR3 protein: CASSQRLAGGFYEQYF. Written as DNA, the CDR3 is TGCGCCAGCAGCCAACGACTAGCGGGGGGATTCTACGAGCAGTACTTC.

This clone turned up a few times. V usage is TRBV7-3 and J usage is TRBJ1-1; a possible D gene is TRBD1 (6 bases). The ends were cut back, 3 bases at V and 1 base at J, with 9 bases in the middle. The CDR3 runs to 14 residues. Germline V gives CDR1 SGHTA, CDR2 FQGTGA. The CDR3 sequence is CASSFGTQNTEAFF. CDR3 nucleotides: TGTGCCAGCAGCTTCGGGACACAGAACACTGAAGCTTTCTTT.

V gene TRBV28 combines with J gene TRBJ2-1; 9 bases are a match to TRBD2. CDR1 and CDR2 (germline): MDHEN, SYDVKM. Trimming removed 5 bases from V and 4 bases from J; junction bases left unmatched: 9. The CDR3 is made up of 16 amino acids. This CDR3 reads CASSPPAGGHYNEQFF. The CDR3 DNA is TGTGCCAGCAGTCCGCCTGCGGGGGGGCATTACAATGAGCAGTTCTTC.

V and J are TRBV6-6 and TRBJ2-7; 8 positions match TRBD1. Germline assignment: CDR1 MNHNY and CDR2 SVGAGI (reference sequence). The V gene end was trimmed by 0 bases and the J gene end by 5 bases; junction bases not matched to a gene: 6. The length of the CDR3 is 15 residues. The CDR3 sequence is CASSYSQGARNEQYF. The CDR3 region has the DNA TGTGCCAGCAGTTACTCCCAGGGGGCAAGGAACGAGCAGTACTTC.

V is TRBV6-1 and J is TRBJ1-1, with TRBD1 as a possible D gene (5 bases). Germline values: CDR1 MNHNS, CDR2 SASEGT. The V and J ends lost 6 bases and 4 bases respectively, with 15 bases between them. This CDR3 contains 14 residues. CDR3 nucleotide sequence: TGTGCCAGCAGGGTTCCGGGGGGAAGCACTGAAGCTTTCTTT. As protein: CASRVPGGSTEAFF.

This CDR3 is CASSGDSRSGANVLTF. CDR3 bases: TGTGCCAGCAGTGGGGACAGTCGCTCTGGGGCCAACGTCCTGACTTTC. V gene TRBV6-1 combines with J gene TRBJ2-6; 7 nucleotides line up with TRBD1. The germline CDR1 and CDR2 sequences are MNHNS and SASEGT. This CDR3 contains 16 residues. J was trimmed by 0 bases and V by 4 bases; bases with no gene match: 3.

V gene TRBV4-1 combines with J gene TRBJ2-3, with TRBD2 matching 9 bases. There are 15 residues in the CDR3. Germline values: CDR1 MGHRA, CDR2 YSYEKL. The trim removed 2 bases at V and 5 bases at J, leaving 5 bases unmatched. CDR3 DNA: TGCGCCAGCAGCCAAATCGGACTAGCGAGAGATACGCAGTATTTT. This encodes CASSQIGLARDTQYF.

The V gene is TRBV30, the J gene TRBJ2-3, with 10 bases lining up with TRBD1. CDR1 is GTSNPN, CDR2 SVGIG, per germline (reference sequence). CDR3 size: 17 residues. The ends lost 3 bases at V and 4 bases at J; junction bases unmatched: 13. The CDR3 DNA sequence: TGTGCCTGGAGGGGTCAAAGGGGACAGGGGCGACCAGATACGCAGTATTTT. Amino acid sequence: CAWRGQRGQGRPDTQYF.

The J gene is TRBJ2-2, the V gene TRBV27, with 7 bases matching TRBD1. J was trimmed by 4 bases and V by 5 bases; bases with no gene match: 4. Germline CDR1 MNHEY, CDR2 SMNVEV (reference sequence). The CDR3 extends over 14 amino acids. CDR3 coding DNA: TGTGCCAGCAGTGACAGGGAAGGCACCGGGGAGCTGTTTTTT. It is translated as CASSDREGTGELFF.

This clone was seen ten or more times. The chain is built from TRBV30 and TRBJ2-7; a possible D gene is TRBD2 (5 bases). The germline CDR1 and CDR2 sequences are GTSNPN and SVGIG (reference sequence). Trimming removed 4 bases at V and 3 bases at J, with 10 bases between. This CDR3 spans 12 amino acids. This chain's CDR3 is CAWTASRYEQYF. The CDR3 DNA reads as TGTGCCTGGACGGCTAGCCGCTACGAGCAGTACTTC.

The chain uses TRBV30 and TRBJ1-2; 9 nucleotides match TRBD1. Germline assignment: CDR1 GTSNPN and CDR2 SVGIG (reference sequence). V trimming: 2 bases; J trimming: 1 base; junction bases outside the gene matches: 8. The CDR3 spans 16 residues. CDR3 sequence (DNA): TGTGCCTGGAGTCCGGGACAGGGCTCCCTTAACTATGGCTACACCTTC. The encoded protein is CAWSPGQGSLNYGYTF.

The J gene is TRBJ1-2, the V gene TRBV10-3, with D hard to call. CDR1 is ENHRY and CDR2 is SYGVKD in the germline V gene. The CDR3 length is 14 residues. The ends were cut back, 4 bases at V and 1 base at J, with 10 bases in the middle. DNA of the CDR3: TGTGCCATCAGTGCTGCGCCACTTAACTATGGCTACACCTTC. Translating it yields CAISAAPLNYGYTF.

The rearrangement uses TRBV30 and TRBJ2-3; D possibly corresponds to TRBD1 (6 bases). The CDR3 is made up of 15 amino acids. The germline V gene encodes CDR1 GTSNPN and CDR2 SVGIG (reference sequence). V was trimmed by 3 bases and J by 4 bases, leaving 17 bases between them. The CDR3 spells CAWSAGELIADTQYF. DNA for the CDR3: TGTGCCTGGAGCGCAGGGGAGCTGATCGCAGATACGCAGTATTTT.